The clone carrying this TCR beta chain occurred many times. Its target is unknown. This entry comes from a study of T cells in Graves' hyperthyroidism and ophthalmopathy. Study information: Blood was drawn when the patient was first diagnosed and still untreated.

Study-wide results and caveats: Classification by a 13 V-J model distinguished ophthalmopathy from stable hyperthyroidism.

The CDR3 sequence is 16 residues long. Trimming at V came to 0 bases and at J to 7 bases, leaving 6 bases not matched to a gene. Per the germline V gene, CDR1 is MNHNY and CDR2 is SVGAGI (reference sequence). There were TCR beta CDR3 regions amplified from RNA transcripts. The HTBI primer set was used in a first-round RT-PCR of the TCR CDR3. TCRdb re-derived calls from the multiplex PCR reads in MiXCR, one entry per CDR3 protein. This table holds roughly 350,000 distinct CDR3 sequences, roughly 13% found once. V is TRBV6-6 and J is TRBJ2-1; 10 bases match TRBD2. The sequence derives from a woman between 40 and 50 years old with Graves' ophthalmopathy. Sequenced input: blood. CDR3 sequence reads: CASSYSSGRAGNEQFF. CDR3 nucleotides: TGTGCCAGCAGTTACTCGAGCGGGAGGGCTGGAAATGAGCAGTTCTTC.